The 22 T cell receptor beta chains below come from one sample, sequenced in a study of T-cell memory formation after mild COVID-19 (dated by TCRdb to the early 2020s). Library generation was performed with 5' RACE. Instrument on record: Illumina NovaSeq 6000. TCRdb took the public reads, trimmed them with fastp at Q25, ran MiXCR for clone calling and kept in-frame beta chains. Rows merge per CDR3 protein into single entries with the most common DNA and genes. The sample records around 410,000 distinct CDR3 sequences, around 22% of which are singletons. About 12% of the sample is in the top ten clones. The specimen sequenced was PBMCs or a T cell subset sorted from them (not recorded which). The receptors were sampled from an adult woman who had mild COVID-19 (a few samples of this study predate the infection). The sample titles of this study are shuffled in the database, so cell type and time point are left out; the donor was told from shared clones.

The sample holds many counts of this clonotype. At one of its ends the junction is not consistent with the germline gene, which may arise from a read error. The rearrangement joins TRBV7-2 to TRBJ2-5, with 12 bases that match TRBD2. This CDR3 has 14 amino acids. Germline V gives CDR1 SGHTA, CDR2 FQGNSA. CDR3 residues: CASSLAGGRETQYF. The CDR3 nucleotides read TGTGCCAGCAGCCTAGCGGGAGGGAGGGAGACCCAGTACTTC.

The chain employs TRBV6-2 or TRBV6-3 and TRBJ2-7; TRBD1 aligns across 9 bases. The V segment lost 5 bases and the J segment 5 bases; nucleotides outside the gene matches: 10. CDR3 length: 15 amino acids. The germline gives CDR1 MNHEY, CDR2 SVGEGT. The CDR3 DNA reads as TGTGCCAGCAGTGACCCCGGGACAGGGAGGCACGAGCAGTACTTC. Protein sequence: CASSDPGTGRHEQYF.

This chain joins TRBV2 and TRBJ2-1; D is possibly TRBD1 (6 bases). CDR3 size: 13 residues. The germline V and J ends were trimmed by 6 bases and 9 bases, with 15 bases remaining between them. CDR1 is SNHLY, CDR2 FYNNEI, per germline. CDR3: CASRAGVTTEQFF. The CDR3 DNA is TGTGCCAGCAGGGCAGGGGTGACAACTGAGCAGTTCTTC. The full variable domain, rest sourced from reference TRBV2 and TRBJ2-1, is EPEVTQTPSHQVTQMGQEVILRCVPISNHLYFYWYRQILGQKVEFLVSFYNNEISEKSEIFDDQFSVERPDGSNFTLKIRSTKLEDSAMYFCASRAGVTTEQFFGPGTRLTVL.

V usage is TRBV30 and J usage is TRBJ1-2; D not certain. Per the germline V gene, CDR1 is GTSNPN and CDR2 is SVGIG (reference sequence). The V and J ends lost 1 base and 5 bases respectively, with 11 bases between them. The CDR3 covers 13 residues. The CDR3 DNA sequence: TGTGCCTGGAGTGATTATGAGCGGTATGGCTACACCTTC. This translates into CAWSDYERYGYTF.

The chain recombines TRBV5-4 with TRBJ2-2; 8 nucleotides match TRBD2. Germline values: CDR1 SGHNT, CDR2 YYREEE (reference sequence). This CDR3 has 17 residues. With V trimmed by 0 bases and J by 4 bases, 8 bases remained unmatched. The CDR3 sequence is CASSLAGSGGLTGELFF. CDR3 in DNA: TGTGCCAGCAGCTTGGCCGGGTCGGGGGGGCTCACCGGGGAGCTGTTTTTT.

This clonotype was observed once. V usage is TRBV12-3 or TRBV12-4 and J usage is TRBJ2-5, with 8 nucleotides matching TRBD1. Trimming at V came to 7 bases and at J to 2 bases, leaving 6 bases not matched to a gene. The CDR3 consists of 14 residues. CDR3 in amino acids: CASTWTGRQETQYF. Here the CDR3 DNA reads TGTGCCAGCACCTGGACAGGGAGACAAGAGACCCAGTACTTC.

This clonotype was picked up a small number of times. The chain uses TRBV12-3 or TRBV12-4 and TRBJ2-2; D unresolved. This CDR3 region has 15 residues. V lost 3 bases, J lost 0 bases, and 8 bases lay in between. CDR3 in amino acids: CASSLGISNTGELFF. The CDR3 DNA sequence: TGTGCCAGCAGTTTGGGTATTTCGAACACCGGGGAGCTGTTTTTT.

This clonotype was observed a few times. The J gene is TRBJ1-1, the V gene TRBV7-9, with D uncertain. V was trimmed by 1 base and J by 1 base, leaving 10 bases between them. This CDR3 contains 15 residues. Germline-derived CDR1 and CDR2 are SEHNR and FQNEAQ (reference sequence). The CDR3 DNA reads TGTGCCAGCAGCTTAGAAGTAGCCAGGAACACTGAAGCTTTCTTT. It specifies CASSLEVARNTEAFF. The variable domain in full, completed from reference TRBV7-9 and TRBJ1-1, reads DTGVSQNPRHKITKRGQNVTFRCDPISEHNRLYWYRQTLGQGPEFLTYFQNEAQLEKSRLLSDRFSAERPKGSFSTLEIQRTEQGDSAMYLCASSLEVARNTEAFFGQGTRLTVV.

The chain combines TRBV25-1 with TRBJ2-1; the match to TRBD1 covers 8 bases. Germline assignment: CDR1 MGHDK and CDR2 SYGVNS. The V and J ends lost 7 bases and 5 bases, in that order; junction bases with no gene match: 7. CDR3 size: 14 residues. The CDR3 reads CASTRQGINNEQFF. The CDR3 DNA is TGTGCCAGCACCAGACAGGGGATCAACAATGAGCAGTTCTTC.

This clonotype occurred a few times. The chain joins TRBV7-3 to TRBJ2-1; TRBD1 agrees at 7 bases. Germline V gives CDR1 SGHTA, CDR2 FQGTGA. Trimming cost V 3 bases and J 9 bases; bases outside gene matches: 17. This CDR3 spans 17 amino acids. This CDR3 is CASSFSGTVYAAGEQFF. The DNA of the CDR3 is TGTGCCAGCAGCTTCTCCGGGACAGTCTACGCAGCAGGTGAGCAGTTCTTC.

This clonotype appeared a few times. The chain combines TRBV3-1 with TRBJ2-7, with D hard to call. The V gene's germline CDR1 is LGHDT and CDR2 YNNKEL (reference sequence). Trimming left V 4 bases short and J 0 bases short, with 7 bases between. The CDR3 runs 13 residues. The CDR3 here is CASSPWASYEQYF. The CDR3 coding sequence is TGTGCCAGCAGCCCTTGGGCCTCCTACGAGCAGTACTTC.

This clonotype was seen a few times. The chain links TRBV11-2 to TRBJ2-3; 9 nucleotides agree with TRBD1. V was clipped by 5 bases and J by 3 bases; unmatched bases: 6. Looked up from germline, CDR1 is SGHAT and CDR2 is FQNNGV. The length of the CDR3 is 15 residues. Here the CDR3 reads CASSPNRGLTDTQYF. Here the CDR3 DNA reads TGTGCCAGCAGCCCAAACAGGGGGCTGACAGATACGCAGTATTTT.

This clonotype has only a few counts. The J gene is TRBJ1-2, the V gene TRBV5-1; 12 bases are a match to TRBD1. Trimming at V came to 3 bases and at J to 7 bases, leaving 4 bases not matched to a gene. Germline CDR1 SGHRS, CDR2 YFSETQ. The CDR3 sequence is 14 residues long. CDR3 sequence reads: CASSSGQGAFGYTF. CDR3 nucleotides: TGCGCCAGCAGCTCGGGACAGGGGGCGTTTGGCTACACCTTC.

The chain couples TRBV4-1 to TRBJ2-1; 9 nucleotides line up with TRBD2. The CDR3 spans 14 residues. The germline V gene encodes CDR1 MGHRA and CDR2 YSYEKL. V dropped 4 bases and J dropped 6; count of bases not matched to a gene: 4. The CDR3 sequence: CASSPRGLANEQFF. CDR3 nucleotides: TGCGCCAGCAGCCCGCGGGGACTAGCCAATGAGCAGTTCTTC.

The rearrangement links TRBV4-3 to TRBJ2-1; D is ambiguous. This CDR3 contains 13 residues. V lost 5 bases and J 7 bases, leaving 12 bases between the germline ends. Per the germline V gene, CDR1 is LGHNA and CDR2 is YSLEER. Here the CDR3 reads CASSTSGRNEQFF. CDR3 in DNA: TGCGCCAGCAGCACATCTGGAAGGAATGAGCAGTTCTTC.

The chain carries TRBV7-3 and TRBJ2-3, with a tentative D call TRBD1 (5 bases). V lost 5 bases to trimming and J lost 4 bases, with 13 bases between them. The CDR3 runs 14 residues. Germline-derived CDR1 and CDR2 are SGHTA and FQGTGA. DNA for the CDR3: TGTGCCAGCAGCGCAGGACATGGGGCAGATACGCAGTATTTT. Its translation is CASSAGHGADTQYF. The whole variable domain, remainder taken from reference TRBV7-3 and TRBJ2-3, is GAGVSQTPSNKVTEKGKYVELRCDPISGHTALYWYRQSLGQGPEFLIYFQGTGAADDSGLPNDRFFAVRPEGSVSTLKIQRTERGDSAVYLCASSAGHGADTQYFGPGTRLTVL.

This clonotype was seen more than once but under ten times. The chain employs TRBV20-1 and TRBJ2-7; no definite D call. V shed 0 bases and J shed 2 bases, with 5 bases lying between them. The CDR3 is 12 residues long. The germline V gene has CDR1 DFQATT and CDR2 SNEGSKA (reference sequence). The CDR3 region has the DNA TGCAGTGCTAGAGATGATCCCTACGAGCAGTACTTC. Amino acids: CSARDDPYEQYF.

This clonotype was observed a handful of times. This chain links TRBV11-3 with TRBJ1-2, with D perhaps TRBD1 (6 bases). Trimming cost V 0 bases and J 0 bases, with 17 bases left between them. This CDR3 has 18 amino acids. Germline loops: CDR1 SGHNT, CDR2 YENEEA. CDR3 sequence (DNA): TGTGCCAGCAGCTTAGACTCCAGGGGCGAATACTCTAACTATGGCTACACCTTC. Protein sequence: CASSLDSRGEYSNYGYTF.

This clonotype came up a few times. Here the CDR3 reads CASGLPQGADYEQYF. CDR3 nucleotide sequence: TGTGCTAGTGGTTTGCCCCAGGGGGCCGACTACGAGCAGTACTTC. The chain combines TRBV12-5 with TRBJ2-7, with TRBD1 identical over 8 bases. This CDR3 is 15 amino acids long. V lost 2 bases and J lost 3; bases outside the gene matches: 6. Germline-derived CDR1 and CDR2 are LGHNT and FRNRAP.

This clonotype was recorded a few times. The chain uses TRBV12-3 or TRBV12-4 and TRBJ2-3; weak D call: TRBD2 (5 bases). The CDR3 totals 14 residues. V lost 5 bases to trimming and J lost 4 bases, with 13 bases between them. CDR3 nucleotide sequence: TGTGCCAGCAGTCCCCCCCTGGAGGCAGATACGCAGTATTTT. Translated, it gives CASSPPLEADTQYF.

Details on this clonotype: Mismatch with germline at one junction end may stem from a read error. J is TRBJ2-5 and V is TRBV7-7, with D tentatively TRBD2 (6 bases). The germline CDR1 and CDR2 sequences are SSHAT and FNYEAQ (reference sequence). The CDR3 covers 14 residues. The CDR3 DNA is TGTGCTAGCAGCTTAGGCGGGACGTTAGAGACCCAGTACTTC. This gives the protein CASSLGGTLETQYF.

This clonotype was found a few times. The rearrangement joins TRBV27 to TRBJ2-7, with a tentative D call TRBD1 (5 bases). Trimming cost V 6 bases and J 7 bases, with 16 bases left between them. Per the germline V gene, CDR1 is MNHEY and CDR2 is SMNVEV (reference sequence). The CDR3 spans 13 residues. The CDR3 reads CASRGSGKVEQYF. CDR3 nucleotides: TGTGCCAGCAGGGGGTCAGGGAAGGTAGAGCAGTACTTC.